This T cell receptor (beta chain) was recovered during a study of CD8 T cells in ankylosing spondylitis. Study-level points and caveats: Blood of patients with ankylosing spondylitis appeared to be characterized by a TCR beta motif of eight highly homologous variants.

Of note for this clonotype: Antigen specificity is unknown.

In TCRdb, the 5' RACE reads were re-called with MiXCR into one record per CDR3 protein. Counted here are hundreds of thousands of distinct CDR3 sequences, roughly 17% occurring once; the ten biggest clones make up approximately 1%. This clonotype was obtained from a male donor with ankylosing spondylitis. Sequencing used blood, either unsorted or a sorted T cell fraction (not recorded which).

The DNA of the CDR3 is TGTGCCAGCAGCGTAGCGCCGCGGTTAGGTGGCACAGATACGCAGTATTTT. Translating it yields CASSVAPRLGGTDTQYF. V usage is TRBV9 and J usage is TRBJ2-3; D unclear. Germline CDR1 and CDR2: SGDLS and YYNGEE. This CDR3 has 17 amino acids. Deletions cut 0 bases from V and 1 base from J, with 15 bases between.